What follows describes a single T cell receptor beta chain. The antigen remains unidentified. These data are taken from a study of T cells in Graves' hyperthyroidism and ophthalmopathy. The study's findings and limits: In the blood, most expanded thyroid clonotypes above 0.001 appeared as well.

The V and J ends lost 3 bases and 8 bases respectively, with 7 bases between them. CDR3 size: 11 residues. Germline CDR1 SGHTA, CDR2 FQGNSA. From RNA transcripts, TCR beta CDR3 regions were amplified. First-round RT-PCR of the TCR CDR3 relied on the HTBI primer set. TCRdb re-derived calls from the multiplex PCR reads in MiXCR, one entry per CDR3 protein. The sample records approximately 400,000 distinct CDR3 sequences, roughly 13% being singletons. PBMCs came from more than 9.5 ml fresh peripheral blood. The receptor was derived from a man aged 25 to 40 with Graves' hyperthyroidism that later progressed to Graves' ophthalmopathy. Sequencing was performed on blood. The J gene is TRBJ1-2, the V gene TRBV7-2; D possibly corresponds to TRBD1 (6 bases). In nucleotides, the CDR3 is TGTGCCAGCAGCTTCGGACAGGGCTACACCTTC. Protein: CASSFGQGYTF.